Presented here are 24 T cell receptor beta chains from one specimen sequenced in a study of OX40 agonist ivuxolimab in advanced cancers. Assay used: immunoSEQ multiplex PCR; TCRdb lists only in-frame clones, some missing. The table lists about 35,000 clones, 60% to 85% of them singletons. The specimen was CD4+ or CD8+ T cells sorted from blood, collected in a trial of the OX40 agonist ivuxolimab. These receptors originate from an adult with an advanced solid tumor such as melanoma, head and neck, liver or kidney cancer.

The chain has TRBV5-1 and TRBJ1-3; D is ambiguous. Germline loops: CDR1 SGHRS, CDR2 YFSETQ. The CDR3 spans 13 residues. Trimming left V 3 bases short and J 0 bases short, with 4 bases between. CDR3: CASSSNSGNTIYF. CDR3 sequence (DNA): TGCGCCAGCAGCTCAAACTCTGGAAACACCATATATTTT.

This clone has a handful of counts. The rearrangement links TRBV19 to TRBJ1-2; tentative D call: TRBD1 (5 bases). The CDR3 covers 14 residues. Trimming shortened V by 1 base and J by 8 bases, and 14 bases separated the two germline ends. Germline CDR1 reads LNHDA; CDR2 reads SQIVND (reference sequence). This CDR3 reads CASSIVQDPRGYTF. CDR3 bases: TGTGCCAGTAGTATAGTACAGGACCCCAGGGGCTACACCTTC. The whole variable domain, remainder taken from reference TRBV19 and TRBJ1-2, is DGGITQSPKYLFRKEGQNVTLSCEQNLNHDAMYWYRQDPGQGLRLIYYSQIVNDFQKGDIAEGYSVSREKKESFPLTVTSAQKNPTAFYLCASSIVQDPRGYTFGSGTRLTVV.

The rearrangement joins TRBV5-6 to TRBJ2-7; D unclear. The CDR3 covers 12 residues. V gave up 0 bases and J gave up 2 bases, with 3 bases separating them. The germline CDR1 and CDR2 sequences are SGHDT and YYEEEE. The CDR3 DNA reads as TGTGCCAGCAGCTTGGAGGCCTACGAGCAGTACTTC. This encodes CASSLEAYEQYF.

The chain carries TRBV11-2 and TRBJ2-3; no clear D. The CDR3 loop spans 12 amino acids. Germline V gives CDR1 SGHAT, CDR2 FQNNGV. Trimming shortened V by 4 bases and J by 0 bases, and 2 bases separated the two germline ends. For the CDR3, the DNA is TGTGCCAGCAGCTCTAGCACAGATACGCAGTATTTT. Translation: CASSSSTDTQYF.

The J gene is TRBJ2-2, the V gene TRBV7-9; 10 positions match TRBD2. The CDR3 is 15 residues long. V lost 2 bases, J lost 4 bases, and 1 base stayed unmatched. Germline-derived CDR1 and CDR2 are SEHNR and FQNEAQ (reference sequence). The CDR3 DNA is TGTGCCAGCAGCTTAAGACTAGCGGGCACCGGGGAGCTGTTTTTT. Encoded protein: CASSLRLAGTGELFF.

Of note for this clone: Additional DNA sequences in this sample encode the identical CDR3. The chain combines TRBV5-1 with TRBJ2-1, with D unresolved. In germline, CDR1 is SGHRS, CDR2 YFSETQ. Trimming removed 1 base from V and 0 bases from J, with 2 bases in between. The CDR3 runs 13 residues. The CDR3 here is CASSLSSYNEQFF. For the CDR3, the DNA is TGCGCCAGCAGCTTGAGCTCCTACAATGAGCAGTTCTTC.

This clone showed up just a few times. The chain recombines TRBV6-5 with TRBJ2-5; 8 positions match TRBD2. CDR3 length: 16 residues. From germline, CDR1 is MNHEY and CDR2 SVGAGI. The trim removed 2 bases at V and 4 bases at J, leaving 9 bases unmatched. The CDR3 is CASSYVGGVGPETQYF. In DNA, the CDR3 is TGTGCCAGCAGTTACGTCGGGGGGGTAGGGCCAGAGACCCAGTACTTC.

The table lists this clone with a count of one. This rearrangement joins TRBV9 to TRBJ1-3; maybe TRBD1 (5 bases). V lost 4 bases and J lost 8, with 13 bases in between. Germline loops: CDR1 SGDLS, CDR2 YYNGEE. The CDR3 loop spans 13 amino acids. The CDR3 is CASSRSGTDTIYF. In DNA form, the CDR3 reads TGTGCCAGCAGCCGATCAGGGACCGACACCATATATTTT.

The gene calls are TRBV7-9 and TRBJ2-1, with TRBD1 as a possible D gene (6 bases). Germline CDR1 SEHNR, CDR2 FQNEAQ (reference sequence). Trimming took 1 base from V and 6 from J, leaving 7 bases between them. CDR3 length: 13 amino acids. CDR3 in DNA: TGTGCCAGCAGCTTAGTAGGGGGCAATGAGCAGTTCTTC. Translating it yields CASSLVGGNEQFF.

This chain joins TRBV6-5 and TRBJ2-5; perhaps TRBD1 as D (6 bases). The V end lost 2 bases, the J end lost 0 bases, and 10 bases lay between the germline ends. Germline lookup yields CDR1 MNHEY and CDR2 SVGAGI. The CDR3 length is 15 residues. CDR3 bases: TGTGCCAGCAGTTACCTAACAGGGAACCAAGAGACCCAGTACTTC. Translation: CASSYLTGNQETQYF.

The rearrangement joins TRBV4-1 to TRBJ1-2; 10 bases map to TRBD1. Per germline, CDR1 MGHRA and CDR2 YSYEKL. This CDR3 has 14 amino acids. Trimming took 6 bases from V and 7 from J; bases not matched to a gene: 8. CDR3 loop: CASSQARDRGGYTF. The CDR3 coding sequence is TGCGCCAGCAGTCAGGCCCGGGACAGGGGTGGCTACACCTTC.

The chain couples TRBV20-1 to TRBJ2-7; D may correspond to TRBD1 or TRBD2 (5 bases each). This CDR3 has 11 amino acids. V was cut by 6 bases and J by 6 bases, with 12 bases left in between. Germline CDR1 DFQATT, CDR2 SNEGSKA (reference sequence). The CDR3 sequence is CSAALGVEQYF. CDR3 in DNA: TGCAGTGCCGCCCTGGGGGTCGAGCAGTACTTC.

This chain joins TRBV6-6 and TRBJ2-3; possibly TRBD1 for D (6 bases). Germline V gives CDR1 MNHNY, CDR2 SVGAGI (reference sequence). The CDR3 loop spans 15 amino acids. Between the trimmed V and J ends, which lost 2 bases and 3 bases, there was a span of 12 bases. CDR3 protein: CASSYTKGHTDTQYF. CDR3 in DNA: TGTGCCAGCAGTTACACCAAGGGACATACAGATACGCAGTATTTT.

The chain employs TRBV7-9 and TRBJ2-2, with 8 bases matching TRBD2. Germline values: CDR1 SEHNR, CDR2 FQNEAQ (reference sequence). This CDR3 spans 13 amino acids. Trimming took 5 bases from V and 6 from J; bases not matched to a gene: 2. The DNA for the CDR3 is TGTGCCAGCAGCCTCGGGGGGGCCGGGGAGCTGTTTTTT. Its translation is CASSLGGAGELFF.

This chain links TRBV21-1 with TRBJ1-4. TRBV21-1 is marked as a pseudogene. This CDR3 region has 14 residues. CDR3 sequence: CAGSKDRGVEKLFF. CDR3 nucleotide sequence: TGTGCCGGCAGCAAGGACCGGGGTGTGGAAAAACTGTTTTTT.

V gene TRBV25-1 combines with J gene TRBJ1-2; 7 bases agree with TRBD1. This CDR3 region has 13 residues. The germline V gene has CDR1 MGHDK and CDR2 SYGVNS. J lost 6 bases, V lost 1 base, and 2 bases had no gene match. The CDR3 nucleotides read TGTGCCAGCAGTGAATCAGGGGGGGATGGCTACACCTTC. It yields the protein CASSESGGDGYTF.

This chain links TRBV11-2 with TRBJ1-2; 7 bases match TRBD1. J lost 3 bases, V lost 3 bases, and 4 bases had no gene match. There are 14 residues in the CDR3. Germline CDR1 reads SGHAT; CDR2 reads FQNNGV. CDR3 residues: CASSLAGGDYGYTF. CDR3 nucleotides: TGTGCCAGCAGCTTGGCAGGGGGGGACTATGGCTACACCTTC.

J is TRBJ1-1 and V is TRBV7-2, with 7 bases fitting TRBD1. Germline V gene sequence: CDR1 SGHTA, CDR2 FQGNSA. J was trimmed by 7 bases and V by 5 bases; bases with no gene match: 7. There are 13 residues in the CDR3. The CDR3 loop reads CASSPRTGDEAFF. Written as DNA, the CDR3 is TGTGCCAGCAGCCCTCGGACAGGAGATGAAGCTTTCTTT.

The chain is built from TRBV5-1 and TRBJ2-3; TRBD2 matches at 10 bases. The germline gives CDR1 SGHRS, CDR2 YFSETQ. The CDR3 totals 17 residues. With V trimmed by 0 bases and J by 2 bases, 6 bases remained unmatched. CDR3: CASSLARTSGFTDTQYF. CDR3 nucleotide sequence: TGCGCCAGCAGCTTGGCCAGGACTAGCGGTTTCACAGATACGCAGTATTTT.

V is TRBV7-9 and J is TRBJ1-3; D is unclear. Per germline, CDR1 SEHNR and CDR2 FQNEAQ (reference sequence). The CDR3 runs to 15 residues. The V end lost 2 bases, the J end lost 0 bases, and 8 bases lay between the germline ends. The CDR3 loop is CASSLQQTSGNTIYF. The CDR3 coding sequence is TGTGCCAGCAGCTTACAACAGACCTCTGGAAACACCATATATTTT.

The CDR3 DNA is TGTGCCAGCAGCACCTCTGGAAACACCATATATTTT. Its translation is CASSTSGNTIYF. V usage is TRBV11-3 and J usage is TRBJ1-3; D not resolved. In germline, CDR1 is SGHNT, CDR2 YENEEA. The CDR3 covers 12 residues. The V and J ends lost 5 bases and 0 bases respectively, with 2 bases between them.

Here the CDR3 DNA reads TGTGCCAGCAGCTTGACGGGAAACACCATATATTTT. Amino acids: CASSLTGNTIYF. J is TRBJ1-3 and V is TRBV7-9; D is unclear. V was pared by 3 bases and J by 4 bases, with 4 bases between. CDR1 is SEHNR, CDR2 FQNEAQ, per germline (reference sequence). This CDR3 is 12 amino acids long.

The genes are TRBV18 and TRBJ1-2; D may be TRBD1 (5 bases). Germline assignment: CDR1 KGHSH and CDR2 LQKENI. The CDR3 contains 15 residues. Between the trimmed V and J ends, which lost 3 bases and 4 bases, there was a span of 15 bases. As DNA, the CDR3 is TGTGCCAGCTCACCGGGAGGGGCCCCCCTCTATGGCTACACCTTC. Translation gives CASSPGGAPLYGYTF.

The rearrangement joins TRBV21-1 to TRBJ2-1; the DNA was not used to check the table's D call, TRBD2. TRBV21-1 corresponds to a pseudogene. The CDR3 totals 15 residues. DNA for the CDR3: TGTGCCAGCAACCTACTAGCGGGGGACTACAATGAGCAGTTCTTC. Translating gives CASNLLAGDYNEQFF.